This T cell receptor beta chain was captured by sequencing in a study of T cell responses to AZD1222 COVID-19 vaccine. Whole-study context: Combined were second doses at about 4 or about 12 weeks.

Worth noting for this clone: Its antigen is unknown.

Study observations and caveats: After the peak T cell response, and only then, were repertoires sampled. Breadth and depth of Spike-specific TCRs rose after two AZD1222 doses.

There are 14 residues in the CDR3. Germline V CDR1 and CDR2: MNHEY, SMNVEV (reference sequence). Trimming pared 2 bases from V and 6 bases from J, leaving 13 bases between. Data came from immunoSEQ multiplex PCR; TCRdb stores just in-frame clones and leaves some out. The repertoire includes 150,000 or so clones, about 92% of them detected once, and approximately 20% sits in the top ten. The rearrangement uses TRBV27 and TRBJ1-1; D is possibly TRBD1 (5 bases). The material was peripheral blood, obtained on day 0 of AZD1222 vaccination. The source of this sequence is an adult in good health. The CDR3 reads CASSLVNRRSEAFF. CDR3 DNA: TGTGCCAGCAGTTTAGTAAACAGGAGGTCTGAAGCTTTCTTT.